Listed here are 15 T cell receptor beta chains from one sample, sequenced in a study of T-cell reconstitution after alpha-beta-depleted transplantation in children. Using unique molecular identifiers, the investigators prepared the TCRbeta library. A single record per CDR3 protein comes from TCRdb applying MiXCR to the PCR reads. The sample has some 200,000 distinct CDR3 sequences, more than 7.5% seen once. Sequenced here: PBMCs from the stem cell graft donor, sampled from the stem cell graft. These receptors were collected from a human donor who donated a stem cell graft to a child with SCID.

The chain couples TRBV24-1 to TRBJ2-3; perhaps TRBD1 as D (5 bases). The length of the CDR3 is 16 residues. V lost 3 bases and J 6 bases, leaving 18 bases between the germline ends. Germline lookup yields CDR1 KGHDR and CDR2 SFDVKD. The CDR3 DNA reads TGTGCCACCAGTGATCCCCGCCAGGGATCGTCGGATACGCAGTATTTT. This gives the protein CATSDPRQGSSDTQYF.

This clonotype was found many times. The rearrangement links TRBV28 to TRBJ1-5, with D unresolved. The CDR3 has 14 residues. In germline, CDR1 is MDHEN, CDR2 SYDVKM. V was cut by 7 bases and J by 1 base, with 11 bases left in between. The CDR3 DNA is TGTGCCAGCACCCCGGCTTGGAGCAATCAGCCCCAGCATTTT. Its translation is CASTPAWSNQPQHF.

Comment on this clonotype: With a much larger clone just one base away, this may be a read error. The chain carries TRBV9 and TRBJ2-3; no firm D call. V lost 4 bases and J lost 5, with 8 bases in between. Per germline, CDR1 SGDLS and CDR2 YYNGEE. The CDR3 totals 12 residues. As DNA, the CDR3 is TGTGCCAGCAGCAGGCAACTAGATACGCAGTATTTT. Amino acid sequence: CASSRQLDTQYF.

This clonotype was seen at least ten times. The V gene is TRBV15, the J gene TRBJ1-1; perhaps TRBD1 as D (6 bases). CDR1 is LNHNV, CDR2 YYDKDF, per germline (reference sequence). V was clipped by 3 bases and J by 1 base, with 9 bases between them. The CDR3 covers 14 residues. As DNA, the CDR3 is TGTGCCACCAGCAGCTACAGGGCGAACACTGAAGCTTTCTTT. It codes for CATSSYRANTEAFF.

This clonotype was detected many times. This chain uses TRBV6-4 with TRBJ2-7, with D uncertain. Germline V gene data show CDR1 as MRHNA and CDR2 as SNTAGT. The CDR3 runs 11 residues. The germline V and J ends were trimmed by 8 bases and 1 base, with 6 bases remaining between them. The DNA for the CDR3 is TGTGCCAGCCCAAGGTCCTACGAGCAGTACTTC. This translates into CASPRSYEQYF.

There are a few counts of this clonotype. CDR3 region: CASSPQGDYEQYF. The CDR3 nucleotides are TGCGCCAGCAGCCCACAGGGGGACTACGAGCAGTACTTC. V and J are TRBV5-1 and TRBJ2-7; 8 bases agree with TRBD1. With V trimmed by 4 bases and J by 3 bases, 3 bases remained unmatched. Germline CDR1 is SGHRS and CDR2 is YFSETQ. The CDR3 spans 13 residues.

The sample holds a few counts of this clonotype. V is TRBV7-2 and J is TRBJ2-5; unclear D gene. Germline CDR1 reads SGHTA; CDR2 reads FQGNSA. The CDR3 length is 14 residues. V was cut by 0 bases and J by 5 bases, with 10 bases left in between. Here the CDR3 DNA reads TGTGCCAGCAGCTTAGCCAGTTCGGCGGAGACCCAGTACTTC. It translates to CASSLASSAETQYF.

This clonotype was counted at least ten times. The chain carries TRBV14 and TRBJ2-1, with 7 nucleotides matching TRBD2. From germline, CDR1 is SGHDN and CDR2 FVKESK. The CDR3 is 15 residues long. V dropped 7 bases and J dropped 8; count of bases not matched to a gene: 14. As DNA, the CDR3 is TGTGCCAGCACCGTGGCTAGCGGTCGAGGTCATGAGCAGTTCTTC. Translated, it gives CASTVASGRGHEQFF.

This clonotype was seen at least ten times. The chain has TRBV9 and TRBJ2-7, with 9 bases aligning to TRBD2. CDR3 length: 17 amino acids. Germline loops: CDR1 SGDLS, CDR2 YYNGEE. Unmatched junction bases numbered 11, after V lost 4 bases and J lost 0 bases. Here the CDR3 reads CASSPPPPSGTSYEQYF. CDR3 bases: TGTGCCAGCAGCCCCCCCCCGCCTAGCGGGACCTCCTACGAGCAGTACTTC.

This clonotype was observed many times. This rearrangement joins TRBV29-1 to TRBJ1-4, with no clear D. The CDR3 is 13 amino acids. Looked up from germline, CDR1 is SQVTM and CDR2 is ANQGSEA. The V and J ends lost 8 bases and 2 bases respectively, with 12 bases between them. The CDR3: CSCLGETNEKLFF. Here the CDR3 DNA reads TGCAGCTGCCTTGGGGAGACTAATGAAAAACTGTTTTTT.

In its sample, this clonotype was seen many times. The J gene is TRBJ2-3, the V gene TRBV7-9; 7 bases line up with TRBD1. V was pared by 5 bases and J by 2 bases, with 7 bases of the junction left unmatched. The CDR3 covers 15 residues. From germline, CDR1 is SEHNR and CDR2 FQNEAQ (reference sequence). CDR3 in amino acids: CASSPGQVDTDTQYF. The DNA for the CDR3 is TGTGCCAGCAGCCCCGGACAGGTAGACACAGATACGCAGTATTTT.

This clonotype was seen at least ten times. The V and J genes are TRBV20-1 and TRBJ1-5; maybe TRBD1 (5 bases). Germline CDR1 reads DFQATT; CDR2 reads SNEGSKA (reference sequence). CDR3 length equals 15 residues. V gave up 3 bases and J gave up 2 bases, with 14 bases separating them. The CDR3 region has the DNA TGCAGTGCTAGTTCGAACAGAGGGGGCAATCAGCCCCAGCATTTT. Amino acid sequence: CSASSNRGGNQPQHF.

This clonotype was found many times. The chain uses TRBV6-1 and TRBJ1-4; no clear D gene. The CDR3 is made up of 14 amino acids. Between the trimmed V and J ends, which lost 6 bases and 8 bases, there was a span of 16 bases. Looked up from germline, CDR1 is MNHNS and CDR2 is SASEGT. The CDR3 is CASSSREVDEKLFF. CDR3 DNA sequence: TGTGCCAGCAGCTCGCGGGAGGTTGACGAAAAACTGTTTTTT.

This clonotype was seen many times. This chain connects TRBV20-1 to TRBJ2-5; TRBD1 matches 8 bases. J gave up 1 base and V 5 bases, and 9 bases lay outside the gene matches. Germline V gene data show CDR1 as DFQATT and CDR2 as SNEGSKA (reference sequence). The length of the CDR3 is 15 residues. The CDR3 nucleotides are TGCAGTGCTTCAGGACAGGGATCGCCCCAAGAGACCCAGTACTTC. Protein product: CSASGQGSPQETQYF.

This clonotype was counted at least ten times. CDR3 in amino acids: CASSPQPGDYGYTF. The CDR3 bases are TGTGCCAGCAGCCCCCAACCGGGGGACTATGGCTACACCTTC. The chain is built from TRBV12-3 or TRBV12-4 and TRBJ1-2, with D perhaps matching TRBD1 (5 bases). V was cut by 6 bases and J by 3 bases, with 14 bases left in between. CDR3 length equals 14 residues.